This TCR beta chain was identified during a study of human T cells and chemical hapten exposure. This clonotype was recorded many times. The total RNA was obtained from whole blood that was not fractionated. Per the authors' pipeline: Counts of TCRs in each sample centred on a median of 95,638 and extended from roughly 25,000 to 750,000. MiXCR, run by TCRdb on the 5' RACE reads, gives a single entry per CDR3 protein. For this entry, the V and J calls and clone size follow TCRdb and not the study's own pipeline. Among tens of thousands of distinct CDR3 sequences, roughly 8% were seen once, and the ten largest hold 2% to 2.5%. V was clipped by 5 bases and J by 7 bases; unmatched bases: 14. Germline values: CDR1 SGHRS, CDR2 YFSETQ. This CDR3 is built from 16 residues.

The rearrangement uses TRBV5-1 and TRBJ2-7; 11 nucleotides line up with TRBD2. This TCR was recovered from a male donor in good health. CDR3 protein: CASRGSGRALGLEQYF. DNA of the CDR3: TGCGCCAGCAGAGGTAGCGGGAGGGCCTTGGGGCTGGAGCAGTACTTC.